A selection of T cell receptor beta chains follows, all from one sample in a study of shared clonotypes between healthy human individuals. TCRdb's copy holds only in-frame clones and misses some; the assay was immunoSEQ multiplex PCR. The table lists 2 million to 3 million clones, 80% to 95% of them singletons. Sequencing was carried out using naive CD4+ T cells from PBMCs. All receptors come from a man aged 18 to 35 in good health. Some clones in this sample may be carry-over from other donors' samples. Each CDR3 is given with its conserved first and last residue. The order of the fields is CDR3 length, D gene, J gene, clone size, V gene, CDR3 DNA, CDR3 protein. A D gene is named only where the DNA matches it firmly. Part of the rows lack a size; the others show once, few, many or a class for expanded clones.

15,NA,TRBJ2-6,NA,TRBV27,TGTGCCAGCAGTCCTACCCTACCGGGGGCCAACGTCCTGACTTTC,CASSPTLPGANVLTF
16,TRBD2,TRBJ2-1,NA,TRBV28,TGTGCCAGCAGTGTCGTCAGGACTAGCGAGTACAATGAGCAGTTCTTC,CASSVVRTSEYNEQFF
14,TRBD2,TRBJ2-1,NA,TRBV29-1,TGCAGCGTTGCGAGGCTAGCGGAGAACAATGAGCAGTTCTTC,CSVARLAENNEQFF
15,TRBD2,TRBJ2-3,once,TRBV7-6,TGTGCCAGCAGCTTAGGGACTAGAGACGCGGATACGCAGTATTTT,CASSLGTRDADTQYF
14,TRBD1,TRBJ2-7,NA,TRBV5-4,TGTGCCAGCAGGTTGGGGACAGGGGCTGGCGAGCAGTACTTC,CASRLGTGAGEQYF
11,NA,TRBJ2-7,NA,TRBV20-1,TGCAGTGCTAGCCGGGACTACGAGCAGTACTTC,CSASRDYEQYF
16,TRBD2,TRBJ2-3,NA,TRBV10-3,TGTGCCATCAGTATCGGTAGCGGGAGGGCCACAGATACGCAGTATTTT,CAISIGSGRATDTQYF
14,NA,TRBJ2-4,NA,TRBV5-4,TGTGCCAGCAGCTTGGCACAGGTCAAAAACATTCAGTACTTC,CASSLAQVKNIQYF
15,TRBD2,TRBJ2-1,NA,TRBV2,TGTGCCAGCAGGGGGAGGGCCGGCAGCTACAATGAGCAGTTCTTC,CASRGRAGSYNEQFF
15,NA,TRBJ2-5,NA,TRBV28,TGTGCCAGCAGTTTAGGGCAGGGAGCGTTTGAGACCCAGTACTTC,CASSLGQGAFETQYF
13,NA,TRBJ2-5,NA,TRBV28,TGTGCCAGCAGTACGACAGACCAAGAGACCCAGTACTTC,CASSTTDQETQYF
12,NA,TRBJ1-6,NA,TRBV2,TGTGCCAGCAGTGATAGGGGTTCACCCCTCCACTTT,CASSDRGSPLHF
17,TRBD2,TRBJ2-3,once,TRBV5-4,TGTGCCAGCAGCTTGATGGTAGCGGGAGGGCCTACAGATACGCAGTATTTT,CASSLMVAGGPTDTQYF
18,NA,TRBJ1-3,NA,TRBV7-9,TGTGCCAGCAGCTTTCAGGGAGGGGCCCTAAGCTCTGGAAACACCATATATTTT,CASSFQGGALSSGNTIYF
13,NA,TRBJ2-5,NA,TRBV19,TGTGCCAGTAGTCCTCCCAGCCAAAGGACCCAGTACTTC,CASSPPSQRTQYF
11,NA,TRBJ1-1,NA,TRBV6-1,TGTGCCAGCCAAGGGAACACTGAAGCTTTCTTT,CASQGNTEAFF
15,NA,TRBJ2-7,NA,TRBV5-1,TGCGCCAGCAGCTTGGCCAATGGGGGCAAGGGCGAGCAGTACTTC,CASSLANGGKGEQYF
14,TRBD2,TRBJ2-5,NA,TRBV2,TGTGCCACCTCAGACGGGACTAGGCAAGAGACCCAGTACTTC,CATSDGTRQETQYF
14,NA,TRBJ1-5,NA,TRBV5-1,TGCGCCAGCAGCTTAGACTCCACCAATCAGCCCCAGCATTTT,CASSLDSTNQPQHF
12,NA,TRBJ1-1,NA,TRBV30,TGTGCCTGGAGTCGGGGGGTCGCTGAAGCTTTCTTT,CAWSRGVAEAFF
13,NA,TRBJ2-5,NA,TRBV30,TGTGCCTGGAGTGTACCTGTTCAAGAGACCCAGTACTTC,CAWSVPVQETQYF
15,NA,TRBJ1-5,NA,TRBV19,TGTGCCAGTAGTATAGTTGACCTCAGCAATCAGCCCCAGCATTTT,CASSIVDLSNQPQHF
12,NA,TRBJ1-2,NA,TRBV28,TGTGCCAGCAGTTCCCCTGGGGGTGGCTACACCTTC,CASSSPGGGYTF
14,NA,TRBJ1-1,few,TRBV21-1,TGTGCCAGTGCAGGGGAGGTGTTATGGACTGAAGCTTTCTTT,CASAGEVLWTEAFF
19,TRBD1,TRBJ2-7,NA,TRBV4-3,TGCGCCAGCAGCCATCCCCACCCGGGACAGAGACAAGGGGCCTACGAGCAGTACTTC,CASSHPHPGQRQGAYEQYF
13,NA,TRBJ1-2,once,TRBV28,TGTGCCAGCAGCCCCCCCGGGGACTATGGCTACACCTTC,CASSPPGDYGYTF
13,TRBD1,TRBJ2-7,NA,TRBV28,TGTGCCAGCAGTCCGGGACAGATCTACGAGCAGTACTTC,CASSPGQIYEQYF
15,TRBD2,TRBJ2-1,NA,TRBV28,TGTGCCAGCGTGCGCCCGGGAGGGAATAGCGATGAGCAGTTCTTC,CASVRPGGNSDEQFF
17,NA,TRBJ1-4,NA,TRBV19,TGTGCCAGTAGTGGCAACCGAAGGGCGAGGGGTGGAGAAAAACTGTTTTTT,CASSGNRRARGGEKLFF
15,TRBD2,TRBJ2-5,NA,TRBV7-3,TGTGCCAGCAGCCCGGGGGGGTCCCCACAAGAGACCCAGTACTTC,CASSPGGSPQETQYF
18,TRBD2,TRBJ2-1,NA,TRBV5-4,TGTGCCAGCAGCCCGGGACTAGCGGACTGGAGGTCCTACAATGAGCAGTTCTTC,CASSPGLADWRSYNEQFF
14,NA,TRBJ2-1,NA,TRBV11-3,TGTGCCAGCAGCTTAGGGGTACGGAATGATGAGCAGTTCTTC,CASSLGVRNDEQFF
15,TRBD2,TRBJ2-1,NA,TRBV5-1,TGCGCCAGCAGCTTGGTACTAGCGGGAGAATCTGAGCAGTTCTTC,CASSLVLAGESEQFF
13,NA,TRBJ2-1,NA,TRBV15,TGTGCCACCAGCAGAGATGCGGGGCATGAGCAGTTCTTC,CATSRDAGHEQFF
14,NA,TRBJ1-2,NA,TRBV28,TGTGCCAGCCGCTGGGCAGCGGCTATCTATGGCTACACCTTC,CASRWAAAIYGYTF
14,NA,TRBJ1-1,few,TRBV5-4,TGTGCCAGCAGCCGTGCAGGACCCAACACTGAAGCTTTCTTT,CASSRAGPNTEAFF